Below, 22 T cell receptor beta chains from the same sample are listed, as sequenced in a study of prognosis after radiotherapy for stage I lung cancer. The authors amplified TCR beta CDR3 from genomic DNA using two-round multiplex PCR. Amplification during the initial PCR round employed primers specific to each TRBV and TRBJ gene. One entry per CDR3 protein results from TCRdb running MiXCR on the multiplex PCR reads. The data show about 51,000 distinct CDR3 sequences, under 45% seen once. This specimen consisted of PBMCs, obtained before or after stereotactic body radiation therapy (not recorded which). The receptors stem from a donor aged 50 or older with non-small cell lung cancer.

Many counts were recorded for this clonotype. V usage is TRBV7-2 and J usage is TRBJ1-5; D might be TRBD1 (5 bases). CDR3 length equals 13 residues. The V end was cut by 8 bases, the J end by 6 bases, with 14 bases between. From germline, CDR1 is SGHTA and CDR2 FQGNSA. The CDR3 nucleotides are TGTGCCAGCGGCCCCCAGGGCGGTCAGCCCCAGCATTTT. It translates to CASGPQGGQPQHF. Full variable domain (rest looked up from reference TRBV7-2 and TRBJ1-5): GAGVSQSPSNKVTEKGKDVELRCDPISGHTALYWYRQSLGQGLEFLIYFQGNSAPDKSGLPSDRFSAERTGGSVSTLTIQRTQQEDSAVYLCASGPQGGQPQHFGDGTRLSIL.

In regard to this clonotype: This is likely an artifact of a read error, given a far larger clone one base away. V usage is TRBV7-9 and J usage is TRBJ2-3; the D is unclear. The CDR3 length is 14 residues. V was pared by 3 bases and J by 6 bases, with 13 bases between. Germline CDR1 reads SEHNR; CDR2 reads FQNEAQ (reference sequence). The CDR3 is CASSFRPFVDTQYF. CDR3 sequence (DNA): TGTGCCAGCAGCTTTAGACCTTTCGTGGATACGCAGTATTTT.

This clonotype appeared many times. This chain joins TRBV19 and TRBJ1-1; D not certain. Trimming cost V 6 bases and J 5 bases, with 10 bases left between them. Germline lookup yields CDR1 LNHDA and CDR2 SQIVND (reference sequence). The CDR3 sequence is 12 residues long. The CDR3 bases are TGTGCCAGTAGGGATGTGGGGACTGAAGCTTTCTTT. This translates into CASRDVGTEAFF.

As concerns this clonotype: This may arise from a read error, as a much more abundant clone is one base away. V is TRBV27 and J is TRBJ1-1; D is unclear. The CDR3 spans 16 residues. From germline, CDR1 is MNHEY and CDR2 SMNVEV (reference sequence). Trimming left V 6 bases short and J 1 base short, with 18 bases between. The CDR3 sequence is CASRTISWRENTEAFF. The DNA for the CDR3 is TGTGCCAGCAGGACCATTAGTTGGCGGGAGAACACTGAAGCTTTCTTT.

The chain links TRBV29-1 to TRBJ2-3; 14 bases agree with TRBD2. Germline V gene data show CDR1 as SQVTM and CDR2 as ANQGSEA. Losses at the gene ends were 7 bases for V and 1 base for J; bases not matched to a gene: 19. This CDR3 comprises 20 residues. CDR3 amino acids: CSAGTSGSRRFLEGTDTQYF. The CDR3 bases are TGCAGCGCCGGGACTAGCGGGAGTAGACGTTTTCTCGAGGGCACAGATACGCAGTATTTT.

This clonotype occurred many times. The chain recombines TRBV6-2 or TRBV6-3 with TRBJ2-3, with 7 bases fitting TRBD2. The junction had 3 bases not matched to a gene; V was cut back by 2 bases and J by 4 bases. CDR1 is MNHEY, CDR2 SVGEGT, per germline. The CDR3 covers 14 residues. The CDR3 bases are TGTGCCAGCAGTTACGCGGGAGTAGCAGATACGCAGTATTTT. The encoded protein is CASSYAGVADTQYF.

As for this clonotype: A far larger clone differs by one base, so this is likely a read error. The chain recombines TRBV7-9 with TRBJ2-2, with D perhaps assigned TRBD1 or TRBD2 (5 bases each). The CDR3 spans 16 residues. From germline, CDR1 is SEHNR and CDR2 FQNEAQ (reference sequence). Trimming pared 5 bases from V and 10 bases from J, leaving 23 bases between. As DNA, the CDR3 is TGTGCCAGCAGCCCATTCCAGGGAGTTGGAAGAGTGGAGCTGTTTTTT. This encodes CASSPFQGVGRVELFF.

On this clonotype itself: One base away lies a much larger clone, so this may be a sequencing read error. The chain has TRBV20-1 and TRBJ2-7, with D perhaps matching TRBD2 (7 bases). CDR3 size: 14 residues. Germline-derived CDR1 and CDR2 are DFQATT and SNEGSKA (reference sequence). Here the CDR3 DNA reads TGCAGTGCTAGTAGGAGGGGGGGTATCTACGGGCAGTACTTC. Its translation: CSASRRGGIYGQYF.

Many counts were recorded for this clonotype. V is TRBV18 and J is TRBJ2-3, with D perhaps matching TRBD1 (6 bases). Germline assignment: CDR1 KGHSH and CDR2 LQKENI. This CDR3 has 15 residues. Trimming pared 3 bases from V and 2 bases from J, leaving 12 bases between. The CDR3 region is CASSPLGQDTDTQYF. The CDR3 nucleotides read TGTGCCAGCTCACCCTTGGGACAAGACACAGATACGCAGTATTTT.

This clonotype was observed many times. The rearrangement joins TRBV5-1 to TRBJ2-1; no clear D gene. CDR3 length: 12 amino acids. Trimming cost V 3 bases and J 0 bases, with 1 base left between them. Germline V lookup: CDR1 SGHRS, CDR2 YFSETQ. DNA for the CDR3: TGCGCCAGCAGCTACTCCTACAATGAGCAGTTCTTC. This sequence encodes CASSYSYNEQFF.

This clonotype was counted many times. This rearrangement joins TRBV6-2 or TRBV6-3 to TRBJ1-1; D perhaps matches TRBD1 (6 bases). Trimming left V 0 bases short and J 5 bases short, with 22 bases between. Germline V lookup: CDR1 MNHEY, CDR2 SVGEGT. This CDR3 has 18 residues. CDR3 loop: CASSYSRQGRYRGTEAFF. The CDR3 DNA reads TGTGCCAGCAGTTACTCGAGGCAGGGAAGGTATAGGGGGACTGAAGCTTTCTTT.

This clonotype came up many times. This rearrangement joins TRBV7-2 to TRBJ2-1, with 10 nucleotides matching TRBD2. CDR3 size: 16 residues. V lost 2 bases to trimming and J lost 10 bases; unmatched junction nucleotides: 11. Germline V gene data show CDR1 as SGHTA and CDR2 as FQGNSA. The CDR3 region is CASSLLAGAGLGEQFF. DNA of the CDR3: TGTGCCAGCAGCTTACTAGCGGGAGCTGGTTTGGGGGAGCAGTTCTTC.

This clonotype has a count of ten or more. This rearrangement joins TRBV5-1 to TRBJ2-1; D remains ambiguous. Germline assignment: CDR1 SGHRS and CDR2 YFSETQ. Trimming took 0 bases from V and 7 from J, leaving 14 bases between them. This CDR3 region has 15 residues. This CDR3 is CASSLGSQVGNEQFF. The CDR3 bases are TGCGCCAGCAGCTTGGGTTCCCAGGTGGGGAATGAGCAGTTCTTC.

The sample holds many counts of this clonotype. The genes are TRBV13 and TRBJ2-3; TRBD2 matches at 10 bases. This CDR3 has 17 amino acids. Germline loops: CDR1 PRHDT, CDR2 FYEKMQ (reference sequence). The V and J ends lost 1 base and 0 bases, in that order; junction bases with no gene match: 4. The CDR3: CASSLAPTSGSTDTQYF. The CDR3 DNA reads as TGTGCCAGCAGCTTAGCTCCGACTAGCGGGAGCACAGATACGCAGTATTTT. Filled out from reference TRBV13 and TRBJ2-3, the complete variable domain reads AAGVIQSPRHLIKEKRETATLKCYPIPRHDTVYWYQQGPGQDPQFLISFYEKMQSDKGSIPDRFSAQQFSDYHSELNMSSLELGDSALYFCASSLAPTSGSTDTQYFGPGTRLTVL.

This clonotype has ten or more counts. This chain uses TRBV2 with TRBJ2-1; D gene unclear. Trimming took 1 base from V and 0 from J, leaving 16 bases between them. From germline, CDR1 is SNHLY and CDR2 FYNNEI. The CDR3 consists of 18 residues. The CDR3 DNA is TGTGCCAGCAGTGAAGAATACTACGGTGGCAGCTCCTACAATGAGCAGTTCTTC. Amino acid sequence: CASSEEYYGGSSYNEQFF.

This clonotype was counted many times. This chain uses TRBV6-5 with TRBJ2-5, with 8 bases matching TRBD2. This CDR3 contains 17 residues. Per the germline V gene, CDR1 is MNHEY and CDR2 is SVGAGI. V lost 0 bases, J lost 3 bases, and 9 bases stayed unmatched. CDR3 nucleotides: TGTGCCAGCAGTTACTCAGAAAGCGGGAGAGGGAAAGAGACCCAGTACTTC. Its translation: CASSYSESGRGKETQYF.

Concerning this clonotype itself: This may be a read error, as it is one base from a much larger clone. The V and J genes are TRBV28 and TRBJ2-6; 7 bases line up with TRBD1. Germline V gene sequence: CDR1 MDHEN, CDR2 SYDVKM. This CDR3 is built from 18 residues. In nucleotides, the CDR3 is TGTGCCAGCAGTCCTCGGACAGGAGTTTTCTCTAGGGCCAACGTCCTGACTTTC. It is translated as CASSPRTGVFSRANVLTF.

The V gene is TRBV12-3 or TRBV12-4, the J gene TRBJ2-3; D gene uncertain. Trimming took 6 bases from V and 4 from J, leaving 11 bases between them. The CDR3 has 13 amino acids. The CDR3 protein is CASRPIKPDTQYF. The CDR3 bases are TGTGCCAGCAGGCCTATTAAGCCAGATACGCAGTATTTT.

The gene calls are TRBV11-2 and TRBJ2-7; 8 bases agree with TRBD2. Germline V lookup: CDR1 SGHAT, CDR2 FQNNGV. The CDR3 length is 14 residues. V trimming: 5 bases; J trimming: 5 bases; junction bases outside the gene matches: 8. This CDR3 reads CASSPGGAIHEQYF. Here the CDR3 DNA reads TGTGCCAGCAGCCCCGGGGGGGCTATACACGAGCAGTACTTC.

The table lists this clonotype with many counts. This chain joins TRBV11-3 and TRBJ2-7; D unresolved. The V gene's germline CDR1 is SGHNT and CDR2 YENEEA. V was trimmed by 4 bases and J by 5 bases, leaving 6 bases between them. CDR3 length equals 11 residues. The CDR3 loop reads CASSSVDEQYF. The DNA of the CDR3 is TGTGCCAGCAGCTCGGTCGACGAGCAGTACTTC.

This clonotype was detected many times. The V call is TRBV20-1, the J call TRBJ2-1, with D perhaps TRBD1 (6 bases). The germline CDR1 and CDR2 sequences are DFQATT and SNEGSKA (reference sequence). The CDR3 is 14 residues long. CDR3 region: CSRSTGSRWNEQFF. The CDR3 DNA sequence: TGCAGCCGCTCAACAGGGTCTCGGTGGAATGAGCAGTTCTTC.

This clonotype was found once. This is likely an artifact of a read error, given a far larger clone one base away. V is TRBV6-8 and J is TRBJ1-5; 8 bases fit TRBD1. The CDR3 has 17 residues. After removal of 0 bases from V and 5 bases from J, the junction contained 9 bases not matched to a gene. The germline V gene has CDR1 MNHGY and CDR2 SAAAGT. CDR3 loop: CASSYSIPGGDDQPQHF. DNA for the CDR3: TGTGCCAGCAGTTACTCGATTCCAGGGGGCGACGATCAGCCCCAGCATTTT.